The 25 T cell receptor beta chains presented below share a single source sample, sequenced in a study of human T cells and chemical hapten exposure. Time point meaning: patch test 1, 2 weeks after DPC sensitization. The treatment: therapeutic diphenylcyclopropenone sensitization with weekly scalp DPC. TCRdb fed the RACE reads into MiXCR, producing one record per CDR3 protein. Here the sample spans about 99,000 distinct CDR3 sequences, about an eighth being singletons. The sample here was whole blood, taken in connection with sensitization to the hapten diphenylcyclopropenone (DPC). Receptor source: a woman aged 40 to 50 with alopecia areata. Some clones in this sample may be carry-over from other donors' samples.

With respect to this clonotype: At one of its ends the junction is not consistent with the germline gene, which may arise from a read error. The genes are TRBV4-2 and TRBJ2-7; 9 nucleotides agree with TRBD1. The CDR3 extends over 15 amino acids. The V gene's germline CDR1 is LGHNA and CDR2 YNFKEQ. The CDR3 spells CASNQALTGGYEQYF. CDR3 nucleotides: TGTGCCAGCAACCAAGCCTTGACAGGGGGCTACGAGCAGTACTTC.

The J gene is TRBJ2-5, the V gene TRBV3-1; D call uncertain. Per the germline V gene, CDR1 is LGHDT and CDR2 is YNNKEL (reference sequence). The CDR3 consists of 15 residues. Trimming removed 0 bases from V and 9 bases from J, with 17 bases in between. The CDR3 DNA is TGTGCCAGCAGCCAAGATACGACGGAAGGAAGGGCCCAGTACTTC. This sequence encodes CASSQDTTEGRAQYF.

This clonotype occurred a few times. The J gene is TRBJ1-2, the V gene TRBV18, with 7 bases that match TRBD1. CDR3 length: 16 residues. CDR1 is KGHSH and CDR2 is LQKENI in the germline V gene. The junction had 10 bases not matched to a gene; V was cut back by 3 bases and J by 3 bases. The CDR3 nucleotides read TGTGCCAGCTCACCGTCTGGAGGGGGCGCCGACTATGGCTACACCTTC. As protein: CASSPSGGGADYGYTF.

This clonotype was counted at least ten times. The CDR3 is CASSAQVSGNTIYF. DNA for the CDR3: TGTGCCAGCAGCGCACAGGTCTCTGGAAACACCATATATTTT. The genes are TRBV9 and TRBJ1-3; maybe TRBD1 (5 bases). The CDR3 runs 14 residues. Trimming took off 3 bases at V and 0 bases at J, with 7 bases between the two ends. Germline CDR1 is SGDLS and CDR2 is YYNGEE.

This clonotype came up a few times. CDR3 DNA sequence: TGTGCCAGTAGTCCAGGGACACTTACAACCGGGGAGCTGTTTTTT. Amino acids: CASSPGTLTTGELFF. The chain joins TRBV19 to TRBJ2-2; weak D call: TRBD1 (6 bases). The CDR3 spans 15 residues. V was pared by 5 bases and J by 5 bases, with 15 bases between. CDR1 is LNHDA, CDR2 SQIVND, per germline (reference sequence).

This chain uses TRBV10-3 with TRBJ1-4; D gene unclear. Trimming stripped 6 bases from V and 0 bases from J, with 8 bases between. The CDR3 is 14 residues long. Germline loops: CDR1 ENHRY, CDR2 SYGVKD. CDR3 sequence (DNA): TGTGCCATCAGAGAGGGATCAACTAATGAAAAACTGTTTTTT. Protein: CAIREGSTNEKLFF.

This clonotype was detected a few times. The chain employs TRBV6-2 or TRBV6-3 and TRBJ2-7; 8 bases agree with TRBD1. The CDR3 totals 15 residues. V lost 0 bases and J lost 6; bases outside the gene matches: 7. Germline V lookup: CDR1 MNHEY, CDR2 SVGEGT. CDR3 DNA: TGTGCCAGCAGTTACTCCAGGACAGGGAAGAGCGAGCAGTACTTC. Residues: CASSYSRTGKSEQYF.

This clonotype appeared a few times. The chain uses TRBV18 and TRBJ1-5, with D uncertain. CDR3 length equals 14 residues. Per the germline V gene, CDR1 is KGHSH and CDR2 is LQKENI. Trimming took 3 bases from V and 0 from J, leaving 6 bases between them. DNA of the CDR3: TGTGCCAGCTCACCGGAGCATAGCAATCAGCCCCAGCATTTT. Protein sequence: CASSPEHSNQPQHF.

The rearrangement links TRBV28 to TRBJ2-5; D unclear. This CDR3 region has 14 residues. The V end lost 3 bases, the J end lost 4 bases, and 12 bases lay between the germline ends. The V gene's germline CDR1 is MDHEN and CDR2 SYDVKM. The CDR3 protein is CASSFRGSLETQYF. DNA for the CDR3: TGTGCCAGCAGTTTCCGAGGATCTTTAGAGACCCAGTACTTC.

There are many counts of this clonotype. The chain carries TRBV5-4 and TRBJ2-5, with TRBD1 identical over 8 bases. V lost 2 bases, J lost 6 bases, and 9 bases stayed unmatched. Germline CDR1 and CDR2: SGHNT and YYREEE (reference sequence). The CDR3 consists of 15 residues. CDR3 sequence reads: CASSLVSQGAKTQYF. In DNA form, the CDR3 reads TGTGCCAGCAGCTTAGTTAGTCAGGGGGCGAAGACCCAGTACTTC.

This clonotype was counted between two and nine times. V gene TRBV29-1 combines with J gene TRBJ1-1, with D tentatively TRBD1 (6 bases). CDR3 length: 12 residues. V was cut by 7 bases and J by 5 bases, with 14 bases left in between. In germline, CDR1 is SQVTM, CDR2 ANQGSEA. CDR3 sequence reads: CSAGGIGTEAFF. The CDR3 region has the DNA TGCAGCGCGGGGGGCATAGGAACTGAAGCTTTCTTT.

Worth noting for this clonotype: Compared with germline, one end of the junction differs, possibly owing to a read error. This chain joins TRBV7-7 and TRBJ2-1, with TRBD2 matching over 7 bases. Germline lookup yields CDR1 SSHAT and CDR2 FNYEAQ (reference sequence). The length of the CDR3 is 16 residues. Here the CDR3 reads CASSLDTGGGYNEQFF. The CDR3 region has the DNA TGTGCTAGCAGCTTAGATACGGGAGGAGGCTACAATGAGCAGTTCTTC.

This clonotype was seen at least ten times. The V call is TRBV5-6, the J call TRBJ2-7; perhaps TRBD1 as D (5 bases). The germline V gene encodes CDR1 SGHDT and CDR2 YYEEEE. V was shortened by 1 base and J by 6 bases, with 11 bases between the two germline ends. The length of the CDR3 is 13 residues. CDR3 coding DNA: TGTGCCAGCAGCTTGTCACAGGTTGGCGAGCAGTACTTC. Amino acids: CASSLSQVGEQYF.

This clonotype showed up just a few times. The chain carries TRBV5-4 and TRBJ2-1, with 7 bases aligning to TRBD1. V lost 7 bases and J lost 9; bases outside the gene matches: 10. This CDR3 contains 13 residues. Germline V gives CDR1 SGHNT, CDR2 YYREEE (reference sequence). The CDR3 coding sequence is TGTGCCAGCGAAAAACAACAGGGGACTGAGCAGTTCTTC. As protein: CASEKQQGTEQFF.

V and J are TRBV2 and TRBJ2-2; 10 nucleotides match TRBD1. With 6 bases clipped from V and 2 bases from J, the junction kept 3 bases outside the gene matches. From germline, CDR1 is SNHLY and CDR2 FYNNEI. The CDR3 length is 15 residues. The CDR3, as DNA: TGTGCCAGCAGCAGACAGGGGGCCAACACCGGGGAGCTGTTTTTT. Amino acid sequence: CASSRQGANTGELFF.

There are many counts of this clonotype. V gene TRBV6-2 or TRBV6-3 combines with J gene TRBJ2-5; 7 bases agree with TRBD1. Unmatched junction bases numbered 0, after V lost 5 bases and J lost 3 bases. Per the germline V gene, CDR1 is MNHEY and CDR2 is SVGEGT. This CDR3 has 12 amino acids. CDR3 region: CASSGTEETQYF. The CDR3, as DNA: TGTGCCAGCAGTGGGACAGAAGAGACCCAGTACTTC.

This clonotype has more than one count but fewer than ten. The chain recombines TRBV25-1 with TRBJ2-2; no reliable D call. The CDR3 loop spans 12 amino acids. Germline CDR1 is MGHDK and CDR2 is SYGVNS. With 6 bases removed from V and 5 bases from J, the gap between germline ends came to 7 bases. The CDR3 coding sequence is TGTGCCAGCAGAAGGGCGACCGGGGAGCTGTTTTTT. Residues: CASRRATGELFF.

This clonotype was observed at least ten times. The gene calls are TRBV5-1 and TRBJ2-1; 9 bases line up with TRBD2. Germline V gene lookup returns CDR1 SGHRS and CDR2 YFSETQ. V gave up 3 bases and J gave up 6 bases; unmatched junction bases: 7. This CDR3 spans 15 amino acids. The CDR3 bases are TGCGCCAGCAGCTCTTTCGCGGGAGGGGGCAATGAGCAGTTCTTC. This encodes CASSSFAGGGNEQFF.

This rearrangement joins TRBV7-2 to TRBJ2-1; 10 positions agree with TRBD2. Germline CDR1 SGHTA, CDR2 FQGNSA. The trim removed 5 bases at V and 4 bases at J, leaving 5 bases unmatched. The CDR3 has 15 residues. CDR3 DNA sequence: TGTGCCAGCAGCCTTTCGACTAGCGGGTACAATGAGCAGTTCTTC. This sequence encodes CASSLSTSGYNEQFF. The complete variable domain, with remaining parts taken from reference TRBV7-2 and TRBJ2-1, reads GAGVSQSPSNKVTEKGKDVELRCDPISGHTALYWYRQSLGQGLEFLIYFQGNSAPDKSGLPSDRFSAERTGGSVSTLTIQRTQQEDSAVYLCASSLSTSGYNEQFFGPGTRLTVL.

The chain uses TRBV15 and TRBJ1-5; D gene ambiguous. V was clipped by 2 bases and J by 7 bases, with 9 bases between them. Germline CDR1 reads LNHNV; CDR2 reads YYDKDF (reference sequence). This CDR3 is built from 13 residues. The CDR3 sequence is CATSRSPTQPQHF. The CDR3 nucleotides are TGTGCCACCAGCAGAAGCCCCACGCAGCCCCAGCATTTT.

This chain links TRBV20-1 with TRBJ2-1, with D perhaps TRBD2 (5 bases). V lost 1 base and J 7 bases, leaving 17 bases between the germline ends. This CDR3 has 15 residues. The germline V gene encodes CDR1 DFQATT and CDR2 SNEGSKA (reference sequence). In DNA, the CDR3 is TGCAGTGCTAGAGTGGGGAGCACCAGGAGGAATGAGCAGTTCTTC. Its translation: CSARVGSTRRNEQFF.

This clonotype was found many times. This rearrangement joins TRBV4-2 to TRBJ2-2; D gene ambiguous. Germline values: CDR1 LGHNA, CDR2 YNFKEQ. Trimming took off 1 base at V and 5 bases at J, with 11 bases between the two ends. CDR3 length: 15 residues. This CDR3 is CASSQGALSTGELFF. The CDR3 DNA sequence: TGTGCCAGCAGCCAAGGGGCCTTGTCAACCGGGGAGCTGTTTTTT.

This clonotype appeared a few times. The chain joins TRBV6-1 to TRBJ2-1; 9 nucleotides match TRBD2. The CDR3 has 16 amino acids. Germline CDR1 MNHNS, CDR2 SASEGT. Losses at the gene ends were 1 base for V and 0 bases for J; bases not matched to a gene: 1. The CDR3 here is CASSEVSGSSYNEQFF. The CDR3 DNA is TGTGCCAGCAGTGAAGTTAGCGGGAGCTCCTACAATGAGCAGTTCTTC.

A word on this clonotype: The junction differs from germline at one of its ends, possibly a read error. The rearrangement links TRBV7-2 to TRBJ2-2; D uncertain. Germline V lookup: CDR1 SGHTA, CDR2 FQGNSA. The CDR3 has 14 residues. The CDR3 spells CARSLAANTGELFF. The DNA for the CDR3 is TGTGCCAGAAGCTTAGCAGCGAACACCGGGGAGCTGTTTTTT.

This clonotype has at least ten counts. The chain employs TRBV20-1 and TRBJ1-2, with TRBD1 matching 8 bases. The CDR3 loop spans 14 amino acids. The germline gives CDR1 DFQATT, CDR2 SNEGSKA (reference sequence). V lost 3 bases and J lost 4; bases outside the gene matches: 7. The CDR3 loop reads CSARSDRVTYGYTF. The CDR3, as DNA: TGCAGTGCTAGGTCGGACAGGGTTACCTATGGCTACACCTTC.